Reported below is one T cell receptor (beta chain). CDR1 is MDHEN and CDR2 is SYDVKM in the germline V gene. The CDR3 contains 15 residues. V lost 6 bases to trimming and J lost 4 bases; unmatched junction nucleotides: 8. TCRdb keeps only in-frame clones here, not all; method: immunoSEQ multiplex PCR. Seen here are some 70,000 clones, around 87% observed once, and the top ten hold under 3%. This specimen comes from a study of blood T cell repertoires in COVID-19. Study as a whole: Samples came from the United States, Italy and Spain, spanning acute and convalescent COVID-19.

The clonotype originates from a man aged 50 to 60 with acute or convalescent COVID-19. What was sequenced was peripheral blood. This chain uses TRBV28 with TRBJ2-2; 7 bases line up with TRBD1. The CDR3 sequence is CASRASTGVTGELFF. The CDR3 DNA reads as TGTGCCAGCAGGGCGTCCACAGGGGTCACCGGGGAGCTGTTTTTT.